These T cell receptor beta chains were read from a single sample in a study of metastatic and nonmetastatic thyroid tumors. TCRdb called clones again from the PCR reads with MiXCR. The top ten clones hold roughly 10% of a sample with 15,000 to 20,000 clones, just over 30% of them seen once. Sequences were obtained from blood. These receptors were collected from a female donor with papillary thyroid cancer or a benign thyroid nodule (not recorded which). Some clones in this sample may be carry-over from other donors' samples. Each CDR3 is given with its conserved first and last residue. The D gene is left open where the match is weak.

CDR3,D,J,V
CASSFDRGPYNEQFF,TRBD1,TRBJ2-1,TRBV5-4
CASSPLSGGPDDTQYF,NA,TRBJ2-3,TRBV18
CASSSGTGDYNEQFF,TRBD1,TRBJ2-1,TRBV6-4
CASSKQGGNTGELFF,TRBD1,TRBJ2-2,TRBV11-2
CASSQVGTGVPDTQYF,TRBD1,TRBJ2-3,TRBV4-1
CASSTGGGYEQYF,TRBD1,TRBJ2-7,TRBV3-1
CASSQTLAGLSNEQYF,TRBD2,TRBJ2-7,TRBV11-1
CASSAQVAWELFF,NA,TRBJ2-2,TRBV2
CASSDGTGTGEAEAFF,TRBD1,TRBJ1-1,TRBV11-1
CASSSGTGYTEAFF,TRBD1,TRBJ1-1,TRBV5-6
CASSSQAGGPPGTDTQYF,TRBD2,TRBJ2-3,TRBV28
CASSYNKLGEQYF,NA,TRBJ2-7,TRBV7-2
CASSTRGTENTDTQYF,NA,TRBJ2-3,TRBV9
CSAPDVNTEAFF,NA,TRBJ1-1,TRBV20-1
CASSVFDNIEKLFF,NA,TRBJ1-4,TRBV9
CASGQGQASGNTIYF,NA,TRBJ1-3,TRBV4-3
CASKVGLEETQYF,NA,TRBJ2-5,TRBV2
CASSLRTGAEKLFF,NA,TRBJ1-4,TRBV5-4
CASSSNRGQETQYF,NA,TRBJ2-5,TRBV6-5
CASSQTPLAEQFF,NA,TRBJ2-1,TRBV4-1
CSARGVVWGVPYGYTF,NA,TRBJ1-2,TRBV20-1
CASKSGDTQYF,NA,TRBJ2-3,TRBV6-1
CASSLAAGGLRGTQYF,TRBD1,TRBJ2-3,TRBV5-1
CASTVGGSSYEQYF,TRBD2,TRBJ2-7,TRBV9
CASSQEGGWARYEQFF,TRBD2,TRBJ2-1,TRBV4-1
CASVRDSGANVMTF,NA,TRBJ2-6,TRBV2
CARNRAGGRRETQYF,TRBD1,TRBJ2-5,TRBV28
CASSLQGTGGNQPQHF,NA,TRBJ1-5,TRBV7-8
CASSQTDSLKNEQFF,NA,TRBJ2-1,TRBV4-3
CASRTYREGNQPQHF,NA,TRBJ1-5,TRBV28
CASSRLNTTSGSYAQYF,NA,TRBJ2-7,TRBV6-4
CASSLGVRGSDYEQYF,NA,TRBJ2-7,TRBV11-2
CATSEWGTSTDTQYF,NA,TRBJ2-3,TRBV24-1
CASSRDGPTKNIQYF,NA,TRBJ2-4,TRBV4-2
CASQRDSNTGELFF,TRBD1,TRBJ2-2,TRBV6-1
CASSVSGGGVTGELFF,TRBD2,TRBJ2-2,TRBV6-1
CASSLDGPGTGELFF,NA,TRBJ2-2,TRBV7-9
CASSQRVWGYTF,NA,TRBJ1-2,TRBV4-2
CASSSLSGELFF,NA,TRBJ2-2,TRBV11-2
CASSDWDTQYF,NA,TRBJ2-3,TRBV2
CGASGGYNEQFF,TRBD2,TRBJ2-1,TRBV30
CASSLGPRQGARSESPLHF,TRBD1,TRBJ1-6,TRBV28
CASSVDFREMDEQYF,NA,TRBJ2-7,TRBV9
CASRGGHNEQFF,NA,TRBJ2-1,TRBV9
CASSPTSVRQPQHF,NA,TRBJ1-5,TRBV18
CASSGGAGVYNEQFF,TRBD2,TRBJ2-1,TRBV19
CASSLGRYEQYF,NA,TRBJ2-7,TRBV7-9
CASSQQGARAFF,TRBD1,TRBJ1-1,TRBV28
CASSLAAQGSGNTIYF,NA,TRBJ1-3,TRBV7-2
CSAPKESTTQYF,NA,TRBJ2-3,TRBV20-1
CASSYSFSNQPQHF,NA,TRBJ1-5,TRBV6-6
CASPDRGSLSGYGYTF,NA,TRBJ1-2,TRBV30